One and the same sample provided the 27 T cell receptor beta chains below, sequenced in a study of PD-1 blockade in classical Hodgkin lymphoma. Sequencing used immunoSEQ multiplex PCR; TCRdb keeps in-frame clones, though not all of them. The sample lists 100,000 or so clones, 89% occurring once. Time point denoted: cycle 4 day 1 (C4D1), after 6 weeks of nivolumab. Relapses following autologous stem cell transplantation were seen in all patients, with brentuximab vedotin exposure varying. This sample comprised peripheral blood mononuclear cells (PBMCs), obtained before the fourth cycle of nivolumab. The receptors were sampled from a human donor with classical Hodgkin lymphoma.

The chain recombines TRBV28 with TRBJ2-3, with no clear D. Germline CDR1 and CDR2: MDHEN and SYDVKM. Trimming shortened V by 1 base and J by 2 bases, and 7 bases separated the two germline ends. CDR3 size: 14 residues. The chain's CDR3 is CASSLLSLTDTQYF. The CDR3 DNA reads as TGTGCCAGCAGTTTATTGAGCCTCACAGATACGCAGTATTTT. The variable domain in full, with the rest retrieved from reference TRBV28 and TRBJ2-3, is DVKVTQSSRYLVKRTGEKVFLECVQDMDHENMFWYRQDPGLGLRLIYFSYDVKMKEKGDIPEGYSVSREKKERFSLILESASTNQTSMYLCASSLLSLTDTQYFGPGTRLTVL.

The chain is built from TRBV7-2 and TRBJ2-3, with 7 bases matching TRBD2. Germline loops: CDR1 SGHTA, CDR2 FQGNSA. V lost 4 bases to trimming and J lost 2 bases; unmatched junction nucleotides: 6. The CDR3 runs to 15 residues. CDR3 in amino acids: CASSSRDYNTDTQYF. The CDR3 bases are TGTGCCAGCAGCTCCCGGGACTACAACACAGATACGCAGTATTTT. The full variable domain, rest sourced from reference TRBV7-2 and TRBJ2-3, is GAGVSQSPSNKVTEKGKDVELRCDPISGHTALYWYRQSLGQGLEFLIYFQGNSAPDKSGLPSDRFSAERTGGSVSTLTIQRTQQEDSAVYLCASSSRDYNTDTQYFGPGTRLTVL.

This sequence joins TRBV28 and TRBJ1-2; D may be TRBD1 (6 bases). Germline V gene data show CDR1 as MDHEN and CDR2 as SYDVKM. This CDR3 comprises 15 residues. V was clipped by 7 bases and J by 11 bases, with 26 bases between them. The CDR3 region has the DNA TGTGCCAGCACCCCACCAGGGGCCTTCCCAACATTTTACACCTTC. It yields the protein CASTPPGAFPTFYTF.

The V and J genes are TRBV6-1 and TRBJ2-7; unclear D gene. With 2 bases removed from V and 6 bases from J, the gap between germline ends came to 20 bases. CDR1 MNHNS and CDR2 SASEGT come from the germline V gene. CDR3 length equals 16 residues. As DNA, the CDR3 is TGTGCCAGCAGTGAAAACCCAGTGGGCAGGCTCGGCGAGCAGTACTTC. It specifies CASSENPVGRLGEQYF.

This rearrangement joins TRBV30 to TRBJ2-2; maybe TRBD1 (6 bases). Germline-derived CDR1 and CDR2 are GTSNPN and SVGIG (reference sequence). CDR3 length equals 13 residues. V was shortened by 3 bases and J by 4 bases, with 9 bases between the two germline ends. CDR3 region: CAWRAQGTGELFF. DNA for the CDR3: TGTGCCTGGAGGGCACAGGGCACCGGGGAGCTGTTTTTT.

A single count supports this clone. The chain uses TRBV30 and TRBJ2-6; D gene uncertain. Trimming pared 0 bases from V and 4 bases from J, leaving 19 bases between. Germline V lookup: CDR1 GTSNPN, CDR2 SVGIG (reference sequence). This CDR3 spans 18 amino acids. This chain's CDR3 is CAWSVVALFRRGANVLTF. CDR3 sequence (DNA): TGTGCCTGGAGTGTAGTGGCCTTATTTCGTCGAGGGGCCAACGTCCTGACTTTC.

CDR3 DNA sequence: TGTGCCAGCAGCTACACTGGCGGGAGTCGGAATGAGCAGTTCTTC. Protein product: CASSYTGGSRNEQFF. The J gene is TRBJ2-1, the V gene TRBV11-2; 7 bases align to TRBD2. There are 15 residues in the CDR3. V shed 4 bases and J 7 bases; nucleotides not matched to a gene: 10. Looked up from germline, CDR1 is SGHAT and CDR2 is FQNNGV.

V is TRBV2 and J is TRBJ2-6; D is undetermined. CDR1 and CDR2 from the germline V gene are SNHLY and FYNNEI. The CDR3 has 15 residues. V lost 4 bases, J lost 4 bases, and 11 bases lay in between. CDR3 DNA sequence: TGTGCCAGCAGTGGTCCCTTGAGAGGGGCCAACGTCCTGACTTTC. Encoded protein: CASSGPLRGANVLTF.

The V gene is TRBV10-2, the J gene TRBJ2-1; the match to TRBD2 covers 11 bases. The CDR3 runs 15 residues. Trimming at V came to 5 bases and at J to 9 bases, leaving 9 bases not matched to a gene. The germline V gene encodes CDR1 WSHSY and CDR2 SAAADI. CDR3 nucleotides: TGCGCCAGCAGTCTATCCCTAGCGGGAGGTATTGAGCAGTTCTTC. As protein: CASSLSLAGGIEQFF.

The chain employs TRBV6-1 and TRBJ2-7; maybe TRBD2 (6 bases). The CDR3 loop spans 14 amino acids. With 4 bases removed from V and 2 bases from J, the gap between germline ends came to 12 bases. Germline-derived CDR1 and CDR2 are MNHNS and SASEGT. CDR3 bases: TGTGCCAGCAGTGTAGGGCGGGGCACCTACGAGCAGTACTTC. Protein sequence: CASSVGRGTYEQYF.

The CDR3 spells CASSSGLADFYEQYF. CDR3 bases: TGTGCCAGCAGCTCCGGACTAGCAGACTTTTACGAGCAGTACTTC. The rearrangement uses TRBV11-3 and TRBJ2-7; 8 bases line up with TRBD2. In germline, CDR1 is SGHNT, CDR2 YENEEA. The CDR3 is made up of 15 amino acids. V dropped 4 bases and J dropped 4; count of bases not matched to a gene: 9.

CDR3 amino acids: CSVDASTVANYGYTF. DNA of the CDR3: TGCAGCGTTGATGCCAGTACGGTCGCGAACTATGGCTACACCTTC. The chain uses TRBV29-1 and TRBJ1-2; D is ambiguous. The CDR3 extends over 15 amino acids. Germline V gives CDR1 SQVTM, CDR2 ANQGSEA. V was pared by 3 bases and J by 2 bases, with 16 bases between.

This clone was seen a few times. The chain uses TRBV28 and TRBJ2-7, with 10 bases that match TRBD2. In germline, CDR1 is MDHEN, CDR2 SYDVKM. Trimming took 0 bases from V and 4 from J; bases not matched to a gene: 9. The CDR3 is 17 residues long. CDR3 loop: CASSLWLAGGWSYEQYF. The CDR3, as DNA: TGTGCCAGCAGTTTATGGTTAGCGGGAGGATGGTCGTACGAGCAGTACTTC. The full variable domain, in which reference TRBV28 and TRBJ2-7 provide the parts outside the CDR3, is DVKVTQSSRYLVKRTGEKVFLECVQDMDHENMFWYRQDPGLGLRLIYFSYDVKMKEKGDIPEGYSVSREKKERFSLILESASTNQTSMYLCASSLWLAGGWSYEQYFGPGTRLTVT.

J is TRBJ2-3 and V is TRBV7-9, with a weak D call TRBD2 (5 bases). CDR1 is SEHNR and CDR2 is FQNEAQ in the germline V gene (reference sequence). This CDR3 comprises 16 residues. V dropped 2 bases and J dropped 0 bases, with 12 bases sitting between them. The CDR3 loop reads CASSLTGSVSTDTQYF. Written as DNA, the CDR3 is TGTGCCAGCAGCTTAACGGGGTCTGTAAGCACAGATACGCAGTATTTT.

This clone was recorded once. The chain carries TRBV10-2 and TRBJ2-7; 7 bases agree with TRBD1. Germline-derived CDR1 and CDR2 are WSHSY and SAAADI. The CDR3 covers 15 residues. Trimming removed 3 bases from V and 4 bases from J; junction bases left unmatched: 9. The CDR3 loop reads CASSELWDSQYEQYF. CDR3 DNA: TGCGCCAGCAGTGAATTGTGGGACAGCCAATACGAGCAGTACTTC.

The chain combines TRBV7-9 with TRBJ1-4; possibly TRBD1 for D (6 bases). Germline V lookup: CDR1 SEHNR, CDR2 FQNEAQ (reference sequence). Trimming cost V 7 bases and J 6 bases, with 24 bases left between them. This CDR3 is built from 17 residues. The CDR3 DNA sequence: TGTGCCAGCACTAACCCGGGACACTTAGACGTTTATGAAAAACTGTTTTTT. Translation gives CASTNPGHLDVYEKLFF.

The CDR3 region is CASSWGVRSGNQPQHF. CDR3 sequence (DNA): TGTGCCAGCAGTTGGGGGGTACGGTCCGGCAATCAGCCCCAGCATTTT. This sequence joins TRBV28 and TRBJ1-5, with D possibly being TRBD1 (5 bases). Germline-derived CDR1 and CDR2 are MDHEN and SYDVKM. This CDR3 region has 16 residues. Trimming removed 4 bases at V and 2 bases at J, with 15 bases between.

This chain uses TRBV5-4 with TRBJ2-7; the D gene is possibly TRBD2 (5 bases). The V gene lost 2 bases and the J gene lost 7 bases, with 16 bases spanning the gap. Germline V CDR1 and CDR2: SGHNT, YYREEE (reference sequence). This CDR3 is built from 14 residues. CDR3 residues: CASSLNPGRGEQYF. The DNA for the CDR3 is TGTGCCAGCAGCTTAAATCCCGGCAGAGGGGAGCAGTACTTC. Full variable domain (missing parts from reference TRBV5-4 and TRBJ2-7): ETGVTQSPTHLIKTRGQQVTLRCSSQSGHNTVSWYQQALGQGPQFIFQYYREEENGRGNFPPRFSGLQFPNYSSELNVNALELDDSALYLCASSLNPGRGEQYFGPGTRLTVT.

The chain joins TRBV7-6 to TRBJ2-7, with TRBD2 matching over 8 bases. V shed 2 bases, J shed 2 bases, and the junction held 2 bases outside the gene matches. From germline, CDR1 is SGHVS and CDR2 FNYEAQ. The CDR3 has 14 amino acids. Here the CDR3 reads CASSLKGLAYEQYF. The CDR3 DNA is TGTGCCAGCAGCTTAAAGGGACTAGCCTACGAGCAGTACTTC. The full variable domain, its missing parts supplied by reference TRBV7-6 and TRBJ2-7, is GAGVSQSPRYKVTKRGQDVALRCDPISGHVSLYWYRQALGQGPEFLTYFNYEAQQDKSGLPNDRFSAERPEGSISTLTIQRTEQRDSAMYRCASSLKGLAYEQYFGPGTRLTVT.

This clone has a handful of counts. The chain links TRBV11-2 to TRBJ2-3, with 7 bases identical to TRBD2. The CDR3 is 16 amino acids. J gave up 4 bases and V 5 bases, and 12 bases lay outside the gene matches. CDR1 is SGHAT and CDR2 is FQNNGV in the germline V gene. The CDR3 DNA reads as TGTGCCAGCAGCCCCGTGGGGGGGTTAGGTGCAGATACGCAGTATTTT. Amino acids: CASSPVGGLGADTQYF. The full variable domain, with the rest looked up from reference TRBV11-2 and TRBJ2-3, is EAGVAQSPRYKIIEKRQSVAFWCNPISGHATLYWYQQILGQGPKLLIQFQNNGVVDDSQLPKDRFSAERLKGVDSTLKIQPAKLEDSAVYLCASSPVGGLGADTQYFGPGTRLTVL.

V usage is TRBV6-6 and J usage is TRBJ2-2; the match to TRBD2 covers 11 bases. Germline V gene sequence: CDR1 MNHNY, CDR2 SVGAGI (reference sequence). The CDR3 consists of 14 residues. Trimming removed 6 bases from V and 6 bases from J; junction bases left unmatched: 3. The CDR3 region has the DNA TGTGCCAGCAGCTTAGCGGGAGGGCCCGGGGAGCTGTTTTTT. Its translation: CASSLAGGPGELFF.

This clone has only one observation. V and J are TRBV4-1 and TRBJ2-2, with D maybe TRBD1 (5 bases). V was cut by 2 bases and J by 4 bases, with 11 bases left in between. Germline CDR1 is MGHRA and CDR2 is YSYEKL. The CDR3 sequence is 15 residues long. CDR3 region: CASSQQDKTTGELFF. CDR3 DNA sequence: TGCGCCAGCAGCCAACAGGACAAAACCACCGGGGAGCTGTTTTTT.

The chain links TRBV4-3 to TRBJ2-1, with TRBD2 matching 7 bases. V was clipped by 2 bases and J by 5 bases; unmatched bases: 9. This CDR3 has 16 residues. Germline V gives CDR1 LGHNA, CDR2 YSLEER. The CDR3 sequence is CASSQYLGGGNNEQFF. In DNA form, the CDR3 reads TGCGCCAGCAGCCAATACCTTGGGGGAGGGAACAATGAGCAGTTCTTC.

The rearrangement links TRBV19 to TRBJ1-1; D not resolved. This CDR3 comprises 14 residues. V lost 5 bases to trimming and J lost 1 base, with 11 bases between them. The germline CDR1 and CDR2 sequences are LNHDA and SQIVND (reference sequence). The CDR3 nucleotides read TGTGCCAGTAGTTCTTCGACGGAGAACACTGAAGCTTTCTTT. Translation: CASSSSTENTEAFF.

J is TRBJ2-1 and V is TRBV27; D is unclear. V was trimmed by 5 bases and J by 5 bases, leaving 13 bases between them. CDR1 MNHEY and CDR2 SMNVEV come from the germline V gene (reference sequence). CDR3 size: 14 residues. The CDR3 here is CASSSDLLDNEQFF. Here the CDR3 DNA reads TGTGCCAGCAGTAGTGATCTCCTAGACAATGAGCAGTTCTTC.

The chain carries TRBV28 and TRBJ2-3; D not certain. The germline V and J ends were trimmed by 7 bases and 0 bases, with 11 bases remaining between them. This CDR3 is 14 amino acids long. CDR1 and CDR2 (germline): MDHEN, SYDVKM. CDR3: CASIPDGSTDTQYF. In DNA form, the CDR3 reads TGTGCCAGCATCCCAGACGGTAGCACAGATACGCAGTATTTT. The full variable domain, with the rest looked up from reference TRBV28 and TRBJ2-3, is DVKVTQSSRYLVKRTGEKVFLECVQDMDHENMFWYRQDPGLGLRLIYFSYDVKMKEKGDIPEGYSVSREKKERFSLILESASTNQTSMYLCASIPDGSTDTQYFGPGTRLTVL.

The rearrangement joins TRBV7-9 to TRBJ2-2; no firm D call. The germline gives CDR1 SEHNR, CDR2 FQNEAQ (reference sequence). V was trimmed by 3 bases and J by 6 bases, leaving 14 bases between them. This CDR3 is built from 15 residues. The CDR3 coding sequence is TGTGCCAGCAGCTTGTCCCGGCGATTCCCCGGGGAGCTGTTTTTT. The encoded protein is CASSLSRRFPGELFF.